These T cell receptor beta chains were read from a single sample in a study of T cells after yellow fever vaccination. Via MiXCR, TCRdb re-called the 5' RACE reads, giving one row per CDR3 protein. The sample contains some 150,000 distinct CDR3 sequences, 9.5% to 12% of which appear only once. The sequences come from CD8+ T cells sorted from PBMCs, collected 15 days after the yellow fever booster vaccination. The receptors derive from a man younger than 35 who received the YFV17D yellow fever vaccine. The CDR3 runs from the conserved cysteine through the conserved F or W. A D gene is named only where the DNA matches it firmly. Clone size is given for some rows only: seen once, a few or many times, or a class if the clone is expanded.

TRBJ2-2,TRBD1,TRBV12-3/TRBV12-4,few,CASSPGQGENTGELFF,TGTGCCAGCAGCCCGGGACAGGGTGAGAACACCGGGGAGCTGTTTTTT
TRBJ2-3,TRBD1,TRBV27,NA,CASSFGTGDTDTQYF,TGTGCCAGCAGTTTCGGGACAGGGGACACAGATACGCAGTATTTT
TRBJ2-7,TRBD1,TRBV5-4,few,CASSSIHRGTYEQYF,TGTGCCAGCAGCTCCATCCACAGGGGTACCTACGAGCAGTACTTC
TRBJ2-2,NA,TRBV6-5,NA,CASVSGGELFF,TGTGCCAGCGTCTCGGGGGGGGAGCTGTTTTTT
TRBJ2-3,TRBD2,TRBV9,many,CASSVFGGETDTQYF,TGTGCCAGCAGCGTATTTGGGGGGGAGACAGATACGCAGTATTTT
TRBJ2-7,TRBD2,TRBV4-1,NA,CASSQVGGLAYEQYF,TGCGCCAGCAGCCAAGTAGGGGGACTAGCCTACGAGCAGTACTTC
TRBJ2-5,NA,TRBV21-1,NA,CASSALAENEETQYF,TGTGCCAGCAGCGCCCTAGCGGAGAATGAAGAGACCCAGTACTTC
TRBJ2-5,NA,TRBV5-1,many,CASSFGGGETQYF,TGCGCCAGCAGCTTCGGGGGCGGGGAGACCCAGTACTTC
TRBJ1-1,NA,TRBV6-5,NA,CASSYSLGLEAFF,TGTGCCAGCAGTTACTCGCTGGGCCTTGAAGCTTTCTTT
TRBJ2-1,TRBD2,TRBV7-9,few,CASSHGGYNEQFF,TGTGCCAGCTCTCACGGGGGGTACAATGAGCAGTTCTTC
TRBJ1-2,NA,TRBV18,NA,CASSVSGEDYGYTF,TGTGCCAGCTCAGTGTCAGGGGAAGACTATGGCTACACCTTC
TRBJ1-3,NA,TRBV3-1,few,CASSPGAGLSGNTIYF,TGTGCCAGCAGCCCGGGGGCCGGCTTATCTGGAAACACCATATATTTT
TRBJ2-7,NA,TRBV10-3,NA,CAINSDTYEQYF,TGTGCCATCAACAGCGACACCTACGAGCAGTACTTC
TRBJ2-5,TRBD2,TRBV6-2/TRBV6-3,NA,CASSSGLAEYF,TGTGCCAGCAGCTCGGGACTAGCGGAGTACTTC
TRBJ2-7,TRBD1,TRBV7-9,many,CASSADPSMDRFNEQYF,TGTGCCAGCAGCGCCGACCCGTCGATGGACAGGTTCAACGAGCAGTACTTC
TRBJ2-6,NA,TRBV6-2/TRBV6-3,few,CASSLRSFSSGANVLTF,TGTGCCAGCAGTTTGCGCAGCTTTTCCTCTGGGGCCAACGTCCTGACTTTC
TRBJ2-1,TRBD2,TRBV12-3/TRBV12-4,few,CASSSTSGGAFPYNEQFF,TGTGCCAGCAGTTCAACTAGCGGGGGGGCCTTTCCCTACAATGAGCAGTTCTTC
TRBJ1-2,NA,TRBV12-3/TRBV12-4,few,CASRVPGPLEAGYTF,TGTGCCAGCAGAGTGCCTGGACCGCTCGAGGCTGGCTACACCTTC
TRBJ2-5,TRBD1,TRBV9,NA,CASSGRGQQEPQYF,TGTGCCAGCAGCGGCAGGGGACAGCAAGAGCCCCAGTACTTC
TRBJ2-2,NA,TRBV27,few,CASSLGADLTGELFF,TGTGCCAGCAGTTTAGGGGCAGACTTGACCGGGGAGCTGTTTTTT
TRBJ2-5,NA,TRBV6-2/TRBV6-3,NA,CASSPRRYWAEQETQYF,TGTGCCAGCAGTCCTCGTCGTTATTGGGCAGAGCAAGAGACCCAGTACTTC
TRBJ2-1,NA,TRBV9,few,CASSGGKQFF,TGTGCCAGCAGCGGAGGGAAGCAGTTCTTC
TRBJ2-7,TRBD1,TRBV7-9,many,CASSLAPGQGAYEQYF,TGTGCCAGCAGCTTAGCACCGGGACAGGGGGCCTACGAGCAGTACTTC
TRBJ2-7,NA,TRBV20-1,few,CSARDRKGIYEQYF,TGCAGTGCTAGAGATCGTAAGGGGATCTACGAGCAGTACTTC
TRBJ1-2,NA,TRBV7-9,many,CASSRGETAYGYTF,TGTGCCAGCAGCCGAGGCGAGACAGCATATGGCTACACCTTC
TRBJ1-5,NA,TRBV4-1,NA,CASSQGRGGSNQPQHF,TGCGCCAGCAGCCAAGGTCGCGGCGGTAGCAATCAGCCCCAGCATTTT
TRBJ2-3,TRBD2,TRBV12-3/TRBV12-4,few,CASSPRRGGGTDTQYF,TGTGCCAGCAGTCCAAGACGGGGGGGCGGCACAGATACGCAGTATTTT
TRBJ1-2,NA,TRBV4-1,few,CASSQERPYGYTF,TGCGCCAGCAGCCAAGAAAGGCCCTATGGCTACACCTTC
TRBJ2-1,NA,TRBV4-1,NA,CASRWGPSSYNEQFF,TGCGCCAGCAGATGGGGTCCGAGCTCCTACAATGAGCAGTTCTTC
TRBJ2-3,NA,TRBV5-4,few,CASITDTQYF,TGTGCCAGCATCACAGATACGCAGTATTTT
TRBJ1-2,NA,TRBV28,NA,CASSLYFPRGPGYTF,TGTGCCAGCAGTTTATATTTCCCGCGGGGGCCTGGCTACACCTTC
TRBJ2-2,NA,TRBV29-1,few,CSVEVVGPGTGELFF,NA
TRBJ2-2,NA,TRBV7-9,many,CASSLPGTPNTGELFF,TGTGCCAGCAGCTTACCCGGGACTCCGAACACCGGGGAGCTGTTTTTT
TRBJ2-1,TRBD1,TRBV12-3/TRBV12-4,few,CASSAGDSPRNEQFF,TGTGCCAGCAGCGCTGGGGACAGCCCCCGCAATGAGCAGTTCTTC
TRBJ2-1,NA,TRBV6-5,NA,CASSDGGSREQFF,TGTGCCAGCAGTGATGGAGGTTCCCGGGAGCAGTTCTTC
TRBJ2-1,TRBD2,TRBV7-6,NA,CASSSTSLDEQFF,TGTGCCAGCAGCTCGACTAGCTTGGATGAGCAGTTCTTC
TRBJ1-2,NA,TRBV6-1,few,CATLEGRGSYYGYTF,TGTGCCACGCTGGAGGGAAGGGGTTCCTACTATGGCTACACCTTC
TRBJ2-5,NA,TRBV6-2/TRBV6-3,NA,CASSYPFWGEQETQYF,TGTGCCAGCAGTTACCCCTTTTGGGGGGAGCAAGAGACCCAGTACTTC
TRBJ2-5,NA,TRBV11-2,few,CASSLGFRTGIGETQYF,TGTGCCAGCAGCTTGGGATTCCGTACGGGGATTGGAGAGACCCAGTACTTC
TRBJ1-3,NA,TRBV10-3,NA,CAAGQSDSGNTIYF,TGTGCCGCAGGACAGTCGGACTCTGGAAACACCATATATTTT
TRBJ2-1,TRBD1,TRBV24-1,many,CATSDGSGTASSYNEQFF,TGTGCCACCAGTGATGGGTCCGGGACAGCGAGCTCCTACAATGAGCAGTTCTTC
TRBJ1-1,NA,TRBV7-9,few,CASSLGVRGSLAEAFF,TGTGCCAGCAGCTTAGGTGTAAGGGGATCCCTCGCCGAAGCTTTCTTT
TRBJ2-5,NA,TRBV7-8,NA,CASSLVGGGPETQYF,TGTGCCAGCAGCTTAGTTGGGGGGGGCCCGGAGACCCAGTACTTC
TRBJ2-1,NA,TRBV5-6,few,CASSFPAGGWDEQFF,TGTGCCAGCAGCTTTCCTGCCGGGGGATGGGATGAGCAGTTCTTC
TRBJ2-5,NA,TRBV4-1,NA,CASSQVRQETQYF,TGCGCCAGCAGCCAAGTAAGGCAAGAGACCCAGTACTTC
TRBJ1-1,NA,TRBV6-5,NA,CASSGAGENTEAFF,TGTGCCAGCAGTGGAGCAGGCGAGAACACTGAAGCTTTCTTT
TRBJ2-7,TRBD1,TRBV2,few,CASTPGTGDEQYF,TGTGCCAGCACCCCCGGGACAGGGGACGAGCAGTACTTC
TRBJ1-2,NA,TRBV19,NA,CASSQANYGYTF,TGTGCCAGTAGCCAAGCTAACTATGGCTACACCTTC
TRBJ1-2,NA,TRBV4-3,few,CASSQGQGGYGYTF,TGCGCCAGCAGCCAAGGGCAGGGTGGCTATGGCTACACCTTC
TRBJ2-3,NA,TRBV7-6,NA,CASSLANGASTDTQYF,TGTGCCAGCAGCTTAGCGAACGGAGCTAGCACAGATACGCAGTATTTT
TRBJ2-1,NA,TRBV7-3,NA,CASSTDPDNEQFF,TGTGCCAGCAGCACGGACCCCGACAATGAGCAGTTCTTC
TRBJ1-2,NA,TRBV6-5,NA,CASSSGSAYGYTF,TGTGCCAGCAGTTCGGGGTCAGCCTATGGCTACACCTTC
TRBJ1-5,NA,TRBV7-2,NA,CASSLTLSNQPQHF,TGTGCCAGCAGCTTGACACTTAGCAATCAGCCCCAGCATTTT
TRBJ2-3,TRBD2,TRBV11-2,NA,CASVGASGTDTQYF,TGTGCCAGCGTTGGGGCTAGCGGAACAGATACGCAGTATTTT
TRBJ2-6,NA,TRBV24-1,NA,CATSDRGSGANVLTF,TGTGCCACCAGTGACAGGGGATCTGGGGCCAACGTCCTGACTTTC
TRBJ2-4,NA,TRBV29-1,many,CSVERLGIAKNIQYF,TGCAGCGTTGAAAGGTTGGGAATAGCCAAAAACATTCAGTACTTC
TRBJ2-1,TRBD2,TRBV7-6,NA,CASSLLGLAGGLSYNEQFF,TGTGCCAGCAGCCTTCTGGGACTAGCGGGGGGACTCTCCTACAATGAGCAGTTCTTC
TRBJ1-2,NA,TRBV6-2/TRBV6-3,few,CASSYSRGYTF,TGTGCCAGCAGTTACTCCCGTGGCTACACCTTC
TRBJ1-1,TRBD1,TRBV9,NA,CASSATTGSENTEAFF,TGTGCCAGCAGCGCGACGACAGGGAGTGAGAACACTGAAGCTTTCTTT